This T cell receptor (beta chain) was found in a study of T cell clusters in autoimmune cytopenias. TRB amplification used 250 ng of peripheral blood genomic DNA. Germline CDR1 MNHNS, CDR2 SASEGT. The CDR3 totals 14 residues. Considering frequency, this clonotype is medium-sized. TRB was amplified by touch-down multiplex PCR, primer pools A and B combined. TCRdb reprocessed the multiplex PCR reads; each CDR3 protein has one entry and no DNA is given. Seen in this sample are around 1,500 distinct CDR3 sequences; the ten most common clones hold about three quarters. The TCR sequence derives from a human donor with an autoimmune cytopenia, with autoimmune hepatitis or in good health (not recorded which). The chain combines TRBV6-1 with TRBJ2-3; with no DNA, the TCRdb D assignment of TRBD2 cannot be verified. Sequencing used peripheral blood. CDR3 sequence reads: CASAGTRLIPTQYF.